These T cell receptor beta chains were read from a single sample in a study of cytomegalovirus exposure and HLA in healthy donors. Produced via immunoSEQ multiplex PCR; TCRdb's table is partial and in-frame only. The sample lists 130,000 to 150,000 clones; under 80% were seen once. The sequencing sample was made of PBMCs. These receptors were taken from a woman aged 45-60 years in good health and CMV-seropositive. CDR3s include the opening cysteine and the closing phenylalanine or tryptophan. A D gene is named only where the DNA matches it firmly. Where a row states a size, it is once, few, many or the class of an expanded clone; other rows omit it.

clone size,D gene,J gene,V gene,CDR3 protein,CDR3 DNA
-,-,TRBJ2-3,TRBV5-4,CASSLGEGTDTQYF,TGTGCCAGCAGCTTAGGGGAGGGCACAGATACGCAGTATTTT
-,-,TRBJ1-1,TRBV29-1,CSASVTGSSEAFF,TGCAGCGCCAGCGTGACAGGTTCCTCTGAAGCTTTCTTT
-,TRBD1,TRBJ2-6,TRBV11-2,CASSYRTGLSGANVLTF,TGTGCCAGCAGCTACCGGACAGGGCTCTCTGGGGCCAACGTCCTGACTTTC
few,-,TRBJ1-1,TRBV6-5,CASSPGTEAFF,TGTGCCAGCAGCCCGGGCACTGAAGCTTTCTTT
-,TRBD2,TRBJ2-1,TRBV15,CATSRDPGTSGVGEQFF,TGTGCCACCAGCAGAGATCCCGGGACTAGCGGGGTTGGTGAGCAGTTCTTC
once,-,TRBJ2-3,TRBV11-2,CASSLLESPSTDTQYF,TGTGCCAGCAGCTTGTTGGAGAGCCCTAGCACAGATACGCAGTATTTT
-,TRBD1,TRBJ1-6,TRBV30,CAWSPGQGLKSGSPLHF,TGTGCCTGGAGTCCGGGACAGGGCTTAAAATCCGGCTCACCCCTCCACTTT
-,TRBD1,TRBJ1-2,TRBV28,CASSPGQQVYGYTF,TGTGCCAGCAGTCCGGGACAGCAAGTTTATGGCTACACCTTC
-,TRBD1,TRBJ1-1,TRBV5-1,CASSLSPGQDTEAFF,TGCGCCAGCAGCTTAAGCCCGGGACAGGACACTGAAGCTTTCTTT
-,-,TRBJ1-2,TRBV7-9,CASSLSSYGYTF,TGTGCCAGCAGCTTATCCAGCTATGGCTACACCTTC
once,-,TRBJ2-3,TRBV6-6,CASTPADTQYF,TGTGCCAGCACCCCCGCAGATACGCAGTATTTT
once,-,TRBJ2-3,TRBV7-9,CASSLPGADTQYF,TGTGCCAGCAGCTTACCAGGGGCAGATACGCAGTATTTT
few,-,TRBJ1-1,TRBV2,CASSEALRGNTEAFF,TGTGCCAGCAGTGAAGCGCTTCGGGGGAACACTGAAGCTTTCTTT
-,TRBD1,TRBJ2-1,TRBV7-3,CASSLSGGAYNEQFF,TGTGCCAGCAGCCTTTCAGGGGGCGCTTACAATGAGCAGTTCTTC
-,TRBD1,TRBJ1-1,TRBV30,CAVRDRGFTEAFF,TGTGCCGTCCGGGACAGGGGTTTCACTGAAGCTTTCTTT
-,-,TRBJ1-6,TRBV4-2,CASSQGRNSPLHF,TGTGCCAGCAGCCAAGGTCGGAATTCACCCCTCCACTTT
-,-,TRBJ2-7,TRBV27,CASSLSAGSYEQYF,TGTGCCAGCAGTTTATCGGCGGGTTCGTACGAGCAGTACTTC
-,TRBD1,TRBJ1-4,TRBV4-2,CASSRRQGGLFF,TGTGCCAGCAGCCGCCGACAGGGGGGACTGTTTTTT
-,-,TRBJ2-7,TRBV10-3,CAISAYQRYEQYF,TGTGCCATCAGTGCTTATCAACGGTACGAGCAGTACTTC
-,-,TRBJ1-6,TRBV28,CASSLDSSSYNSPLHF,TGTGCCAGCAGTTTGGACAGTAGCTCCTATAATTCACCCCTCCACTTT
-,TRBD1,TRBJ1-5,TRBV2,CASNRDRALQASQPQHF,TGTGCCAGCAACCGGGACAGGGCCCTTCAGGCGAGTCAGCCCCAGCATTTT
-,-,TRBJ2-5,TRBV5-1,CASSLAVDYQETQYF,TGCGCCAGCAGCTTGGCCGTAGACTATCAAGAGACCCAGTACTTC
-,-,TRBJ1-1,TRBV6-6,CASSYSLGGASGAFF,TGTGCCAGCAGTTACTCGTTGGGAGGGGCCTCTGGAGCTTTCTTT
-,TRBD2,TRBJ2-5,TRBV7-8,CASSSRLAVIETQYF,TGTGCCAGCAGCTCCCGACTAGCGGTGATAGAGACCCAGTACTTC
-,TRBD2,TRBJ2-7,TRBV7-6,CASSFRGGPYEQYF,TGTGCCAGCAGCTTTCGGGGGGGCCCCTACGAGCAGTACTTC
-,-,TRBJ2-7,TRBV7-9,CASSNPMWPSPYEQYF,TGTGCCAGCAGCAATCCGATGTGGCCATCACCCTACGAGCAGTACTTC
-,TRBD1,TRBJ1-5,TRBV25-1,CASSTGEQPQHF,TGTGCCAGCAGCACAGGGGAGCAGCCCCAGCATTTT
-,-,TRBJ1-6,TRBV30,CALQSSYNSPLHF,TGTGCCTTACAGAGCTCCTATAATTCACCCCTCCACTTT
-,TRBD1,TRBJ2-7,TRBV29-1,CSAWTGTSYEQYF,TGCAGCGCTTGGACAGGGACCTCCTACGAGCAGTACTTC
few,TRBD2,TRBJ2-5,TRBV30,CAWKAGGRTETQYF,TGTGCCTGGAAGGCGGGGGGCAGGACAGAGACCCAGTACTTC
-,-,TRBJ2-2,TRBV7-7,CASSLETGTGELFF,TGTGCTAGCAGCTTAGAAACAGGGACCGGGGAGCTGTTTTTT
-,TRBD1,TRBJ2-7,TRBV29-1,CSVQWTGNEQYF,TGCAGCGTTCAATGGACAGGCAACGAGCAGTACTTC
-,-,TRBJ2-2,TRBV11-3,CASSLFGQMGTGELFF,TGTGCCAGCAGCTTATTTGGACAGATGGGAACCGGGGAGCTGTTTTTT
few,-,TRBJ2-5,TRBV5-1,CASSLIRVGSETQYF,TGCGCCAGCAGCTTGATCAGGGTGGGCTCAGAGACCCAGTACTTC
once,TRBD1,TRBJ1-6,TRBV10-3,CAISVTGANSPLHF,TGTGCCATCAGTGTGACAGGGGCCAATTCACCCCTCCACTTT
-,-,TRBJ1-4,TRBV7-8,CASSLAGENEKLFF,TGTGCCAGCAGCCTCGCGGGGGAAAATGAAAAACTGTTTTTT
-,-,TRBJ1-4,TRBV7-9,CASSLGYRVEKLFF,TGTGCCAGCAGCTTAGGCTACAGGGTTGAAAAACTGTTTTTT
-,TRBD1,TRBJ2-4,TRBV15,CATSTGQGVGENIQYF,TGTGCCACCAGCACTGGACAGGGGGTAGGCGAGAACATTCAGTACTTC
-,-,TRBJ2-1,TRBV27,CASSLGNRLNEQFF,TGTGCCAGCAGTTTGGGAAACAGGCTTAATGAGCAGTTCTTC
-,TRBD1,TRBJ1-2,TRBV29-1,CSVEYRGGGYTF,TGCAGCGTTGAATACAGGGGTGGAGGCTACACCTTC
-,-,TRBJ1-1,TRBV27,CASTRISSGVDTEAFF,TGTGCCAGCACGCGCATATCCTCAGGGGTGGACACTGAAGCTTTCTTT
-,-,TRBJ1-6,TRBV18,CASSLEGSDSPLHF,TGTGCCAGCTCACTTGAGGGAAGTGATTCACCCCTCCACTTT